These T cell receptor beta chains were read from a single sample in a study of regulatory T cells in long-lasting Graves disease. TCRdb re-called the multiplex PCR reads through MiXCR, storing one row per CDR3 protein. This sample carries some 450,000 distinct CDR3 sequences, less than 25% of them seen once, and the ten largest clones take roughly 28%. This sample comprised peripheral blood mononuclear cells (PBMCs), obtained when the disease was refractory, from a patient treated with antithyroid drugs. The source of these receptors is a female donor with Graves disease. CDR3s include the opening cysteine and the closing phenylalanine or tryptophan.

V gene: TRBV29-1; CDR3 protein: CSVEVASSGASEQYF
V gene: TRBV12-3/TRBV12-4; CDR3 protein: CASSFDRVSGNTIYF
V gene: TRBV2; CDR3 protein: CASSGTSGGGMGKNIQYF
V gene: TRBV19; CDR3 protein: CATRLNGNQPQHF
V gene: TRBV7-9; CDR3 protein: CASSLARDSATNEKLFF
V gene: TRBV29-1; CDR3 protein: CSVRELAGNTIYF
V gene: TRBV27; CDR3 protein: CASSSYLGVNTEAFF
V gene: TRBV20-1; CDR3 protein: CSALAGYEQYF
V gene: TRBV5-1; CDR3 protein: CASSRRAYYEQYF
V gene: TRBV7-2; CDR3 protein: CASSSRGGDQPQHF
V gene: TRBV27; CDR3 protein: CASRLLTGGSAQPQHF
V gene: TRBV7-9; CDR3 protein: CASSFARILTEAFF
V gene: TRBV20-1; CDR3 protein: CSASLGGQPQHF
V gene: TRBV7-2; CDR3 protein: CASSLGIGRNTGELFF
V gene: TRBV27; CDR3 protein: CASSRLAGELFF
V gene: TRBV2; CDR3 protein: CASSEAPPGEYF
V gene: TRBV6-9; CDR3 protein: CASSYAGTNTEAFF
V gene: TRBV9; CDR3 protein: CASSVTGIYSEKLFF
V gene: TRBV15; CDR3 protein: CATSRDLGQGYGGYTF
V gene: TRBV28; CDR3 protein: CASTRVLSSYEQYF
V gene: TRBV28; CDR3 protein: CASSLSRAYSNQPQHF
V gene: TRBV30; CDR3 protein: CAWSVGADYEQYF
V gene: TRBV5-1; CDR3 protein: CASSPRGSGELFF
V gene: TRBV28; CDR3 protein: CASSFDGLAGNYEQYF
V gene: TRBV6-4; CDR3 protein: CASIASSGANVLTF
V gene: TRBV15; CDR3 protein: CATSGGTGHLGNAGELFF
V gene: TRBV2; CDR3 protein: CASSQSGRPHF
V gene: TRBV30; CDR3 protein: CALQWGPASSGNTIYF
V gene: TRBV2; CDR3 protein: CASSETSGSNEQFF
V gene: TRBV27; CDR3 protein: CASSLSSGGSEAFF
V gene: TRBV27; CDR3 protein: CASSLSVSGLYTGELFF
V gene: TRBV2; CDR3 protein: CASSEDRVRSPLHF
V gene: TRBV7-2; CDR3 protein: CTSSQRGGTSGIPRETQYF
V gene: TRBV19; CDR3 protein: CASSIDLSGQGSQPQHF
V gene: TRBV6-1; CDR3 protein: CASSDPGEQFF
V gene: TRBV24-1; CDR3 protein: CATSASGTGGGYTF
V gene: TRBV12-3/TRBV12-4; CDR3 protein: CASSPPSGYTRVDEQFF
V gene: TRBV28; CDR3 protein: CASSIRHAGANVLTF
V gene: TRBV10-3; CDR3 protein: CAIKNQLSSYEQYF
V gene: TRBV7-2; CDR3 protein: CASSFPGRANSPLHF
V gene: TRBV6-2/TRBV6-3; CDR3 protein: CASSFRGPKNEKLFF